This passage covers 23 T cell receptor beta chains from one sample sequenced in a study of blood T cell repertoires in COVID-19. Some clones are missing from TCRdb's copy, which holds only in-frame ones; the method was immunoSEQ multiplex PCR. The sample has a few hundred thousand clones, roughly 90% seen once. Material for sequencing was PBMCs or T cells enriched from blood (not recorded which). The source of these receptors is a woman in her forties who had recovered from COVID-19.

The chain carries TRBV5-4 and TRBJ1-4, with D perhaps TRBD1 (5 bases). CDR1 is SGHNT, CDR2 YYREEE, per germline (reference sequence). The V end was cut by 1 base, the J end by 7 bases, with 11 bases between. CDR3 size: 14 residues. The CDR3 sequence is CASSLSGRFEKLFF. The CDR3 DNA follows: TGTGCCAGCAGCTTGTCAGGGAGGTTTGAAAAACTGTTTTTT. The variable domain in full, with the rest retrieved from reference TRBV5-4 and TRBJ1-4, is ETGVTQSPTHLIKTRGQQVTLRCSSQSGHNTVSWYQQALGQGPQFIFQYYREEENGRGNFPPRFSGLQFPNYSSELNVNALELDDSALYLCASSLSGRFEKLFFGSGTQLSVL.

The gene calls are TRBV6-2 or TRBV6-3 and TRBJ1-6; D is undetermined. The germline V and J ends were trimmed by 5 bases and 7 bases, with 9 bases remaining between them. The V gene's germline CDR1 is MNHEY and CDR2 SVGEGT. The CDR3 runs to 13 residues. The DNA of the CDR3 is TGTGCCAGCAGTACCACGGAGAATTCACCCCTCCACTTT. Protein product: CASSTTENSPLHF.

The chain combines TRBV5-3 with TRBJ2-5; 10 positions match TRBD2. TRBV5-3 is known as an ORF, though its function is uncertain. This CDR3 is built from 17 residues. After removal of 4 bases from V and 1 base from J, the junction contained 10 bases not matched to a gene. Here the CDR3 DNA reads TGTGCCAGAAGCGAGCTTACTAAGCGGGAGGGCCAAGAGACCCAGTACTTC. It specifies CARSELTKREGQETQYF.

CDR3 DNA sequence: TGTGCCAGCATCGGTGGACAGACAAACACCGGGGAGCTGTTTTTT. It codes for CASIGGQTNTGELFF. V usage is TRBV2 and J usage is TRBJ2-2, with D possibly being TRBD1 (6 bases). This CDR3 is built from 15 residues. Germline assignment: CDR1 SNHLY and CDR2 FYNNEI. V was cut by 7 bases and J by 2 bases, with 14 bases left in between.

The chain employs TRBV18 and TRBJ1-5; D remains unclear. Trimming left V 2 bases short and J 4 bases short, with 9 bases between. Looked up from germline, CDR1 is KGHSH and CDR2 is LQKENI. The CDR3 spans 14 residues. Here the CDR3 reads CASSPAGNNQPQHF. As DNA, the CDR3 is TGTGCCAGCTCACCAGCAGGAAATAATCAGCCCCAGCATTTT.

This chain connects TRBV19 to TRBJ1-2, with 7 nucleotides matching TRBD1. The CDR3 totals 14 residues. The germline CDR1 and CDR2 sequences are LNHDA and SQIVND (reference sequence). The J segment lost 4 bases and the V segment lost 10 bases, leaving 12 bases of the junction unmatched. CDR3 nucleotide sequence: TGTGCCACCGCCGAGAGGGGGCTCGGCTATGGCTACACCTTC. This encodes CATAERGLGYGYTF.

This clone was detected only a few times. The chain is built from TRBV7-9 and TRBJ2-2, with TRBD2 as a possible D gene (6 bases). Germline-derived CDR1 and CDR2 are SEHNR and FQNEAQ (reference sequence). Trimming removed 7 bases at V and 4 bases at J, with 10 bases between. The CDR3 runs 13 residues. The CDR3 region is CASKEGLTGELFF. CDR3 coding DNA: TGTGCCAGCAAGGAGGGGCTCACCGGGGAGCTGTTTTTT.

This clone was observed once. The V gene is TRBV4-1, the J gene TRBJ2-5; a weak D match, TRBD2 (5 bases). Deletions cut 1 base from V and 2 bases from J, with 14 bases between. This CDR3 has 16 amino acids. Germline V lookup: CDR1 MGHRA, CDR2 YSYEKL. Here the CDR3 reads CASSQGVSGLQETQYF. In DNA form, the CDR3 reads TGCGCCAGCAGCCAAGGGGTCAGCGGATTACAAGAGACCCAGTACTTC.

The count of this clone is one. The genes are TRBV6-5 and TRBJ1-3, with 12 positions matching TRBD1. The CDR3 has 15 amino acids. J lost 7 bases, V lost 7 bases, and 8 bases had no gene match. Germline assignment: CDR1 MNHEY and CDR2 SVGAGI. Here the CDR3 DNA reads TGTGCCAGCACCCACGGGACAGGGGGCCGGAACACCATATATTTT. As protein: CASTHGTGGRNTIYF.

The rearrangement uses TRBV9 and TRBJ2-2, with unresolved D. CDR1 and CDR2 from the germline V gene are SGDLS and YYNGEE. The CDR3 loop spans 15 amino acids. The ends were cut back, 4 bases at V and 2 bases at J, with 12 bases in the middle. In nucleotides, the CDR3 is TGTGCCAGCAGCACACATCCGACTAACACCGGGGAGCTGTTTTTT. Translated, it gives CASSTHPTNTGELFF.

The chain joins TRBV4-3 to TRBJ2-3; D is possibly TRBD2 (5 bases). Trimming shortened V by 1 base and J by 6 bases, and 8 bases separated the two germline ends. The CDR3 has 13 residues. In germline, CDR1 is LGHNA, CDR2 YSLEER. In DNA, the CDR3 is TGCGCCAGCAGCCAAGGGGAGCTGGATACGCAGTATTTT. Translation: CASSQGELDTQYF.

V and J are TRBV7-2 and TRBJ2-1, with D perhaps TRBD2 (5 bases). Germline V gene sequence: CDR1 SGHTA, CDR2 FQGNSA. The V gene lost 4 bases and the J gene lost 6 bases, with 13 bases spanning the gap. The CDR3 sequence is 14 residues long. Written as DNA, the CDR3 is TGTGCCAGCAGCTCCCGAGCTAGCACCAATGAGCAGTTCTTC. It is translated as CASSSRASTNEQFF.

This rearrangement joins TRBV4-3 to TRBJ1-5; TRBD1 might be the D (5 bases). This CDR3 is 18 amino acids long. Trimming pared 0 bases from V and 2 bases from J, leaving 17 bases between. Germline loops: CDR1 LGHNA, CDR2 YSLEER. CDR3 region: CASSQEAWNRRGNQPQHF. CDR3 coding DNA: TGCGCCAGCAGCCAAGAAGCTTGGAACAGGAGGGGCAATCAGCCCCAGCATTTT.

The chain carries TRBV25-1 and TRBJ1-1; 11 nucleotides agree with TRBD1. In germline, CDR1 is MGHDK, CDR2 SYGVNS. The CDR3 consists of 15 residues. V lost 6 bases and J lost 4; bases outside the gene matches: 7. CDR3 region: CASSLPGQGGTEAFF. CDR3 in DNA: TGTGCCAGCAGCCTACCGGGACAGGGGGGCACTGAAGCTTTCTTT.

The chain has TRBV7-9 and TRBJ1-2; no definite D call. Trimming removed 5 bases at V and 0 bases at J, with 10 bases between. CDR3 length: 14 amino acids. CDR1 is SEHNR, CDR2 FQNEAQ, per germline (reference sequence). This CDR3 is CASSGGTANYGYTF. The CDR3 DNA is TGTGCCAGCAGCGGAGGTACAGCTAACTATGGCTACACCTTC.

V usage is TRBV7-2 and J usage is TRBJ2-3, with no clear D. The V end was cut by 6 bases, the J end by 0 bases, with 19 bases between. CDR1 is SGHTA and CDR2 is FQGNSA in the germline V gene. The CDR3 totals 17 residues. The CDR3 protein is CASRNSIASPSTDTQYF. The CDR3, as DNA: TGTGCCAGCAGGAATAGTATCGCGAGCCCCAGCACAGATACGCAGTATTTT.

This chain joins TRBV12-5 and TRBJ2-3, with a tentative D call TRBD2 (7 bases). The CDR3 extends over 15 amino acids. Germline CDR1 and CDR2: LGHNT and FRNRAP. Trimming stripped 6 bases from V and 1 base from J, with 14 bases between. CDR3 protein: CASGPRRGRTDTQYF. The DNA for the CDR3 is TGTGCTAGTGGCCCGCGGCGGGGGCGCACAGATACGCAGTATTTT.

The chain combines TRBV18 with TRBJ1-1, with 10 positions matching TRBD1. Trimming cost V 6 bases and J 3 bases; bases outside gene matches: 7. CDR3 size: 15 residues. CDR1 KGHSH and CDR2 LQKENI come from the germline V gene. The CDR3 DNA sequence: TGTGCCAGCTCTCTTGGGACAGGGGTGGACACTGAAGCTTTCTTT. Protein: CASSLGTGVDTEAFF.

V usage is TRBV29-1 and J usage is TRBJ1-5, with D possibly matching TRBD1 (6 bases). The CDR3 is made up of 13 amino acids. Germline CDR1 and CDR2: SQVTM and ANQGSEA. The V end was cut by 7 bases, the J end by 7 bases, with 17 bases between. CDR3 amino acids: CSAGSNREQPQHF. The CDR3, as DNA: TGCAGCGCCGGGTCCAACAGGGAACAGCCCCAGCATTTT.

V is TRBV5-1 and J is TRBJ1-1; 7 nucleotides align to TRBD1. This CDR3 contains 14 residues. Germline V gives CDR1 SGHRS, CDR2 YFSETQ. Trimming removed 4 bases from V and 3 bases from J; junction bases left unmatched: 6. CDR3 loop: CASSMTGSDTEAFF. Here the CDR3 DNA reads TGCGCCAGCAGCATGACAGGGTCAGACACTGAAGCTTTCTTT. The full variable domain, completed using reference TRBV5-1 and TRBJ1-1, is KAGVTQTPRYLIKTRGQQVTLSCSPISGHRSVSWYQQTPGQGLQFLFEYFSETQRNKGNFPGRFSGRQFSNSRSEMNVSTLELGDSALYLCASSMTGSDTEAFFGQGTRLTVV.

This chain uses TRBV10-3 with TRBJ2-7; 7 bases are shared with TRBD1. Per germline, CDR1 ENHRY and CDR2 SYGVKD. After removal of 9 bases from V and 0 bases from J, the junction contained 5 bases not matched to a gene. This CDR3 comprises 13 residues. The DNA for the CDR3 is TGTGCCATTCGACAGGGAAGCTCCTACGAGCAGTACTTC. Its protein product is CAIRQGSSYEQYF.

The chain recombines TRBV2 with TRBJ2-3; D perhaps matches TRBD2 (6 bases). V lost 6 bases to trimming and J lost 5 bases, with 15 bases between them. The CDR3 consists of 14 residues. Per the germline V gene, CDR1 is SNHLY and CDR2 is FYNNEI. The CDR3 here is CASSRSSREDTQYF. CDR3 nucleotide sequence: TGTGCCAGCAGCCGCAGCTCGCGGGAAGATACGCAGTATTTT.

This rearrangement joins TRBV3-1 (or the pseudogene TRBV3-2) to TRBJ1-5, with a possible D match to TRBD1 (5 bases). Germline lookup yields CDR1 LGHDT and CDR2 YNNKEL (reference sequence). The V end was cut by 0 bases, the J end by 4 bases, with 10 bases between. This CDR3 contains 15 residues. In DNA form, the CDR3 reads TGTGCCAGCAGCCAAGACGGGGGTCTGAATCAGCCCCAGCATTTT. This codes for CASSQDGGLNQPQHF.